This passage covers 5 T cell receptor beta chains from one sample sequenced in a study of shared clonotypes between healthy human individuals (dated by TCRdb to between 2020 and 2021). Libraries were prepared through the immunoSEQ multiplex PCR assay. TCRdb provides this immuneACCESS table in a form limited to in-frame rearrangements. Some clones are lacking; in checked studies, under half of them reflect an unresolved V gene, and why the rest are absent is not known. Here the sample has roughly 380,000 clones; about 96% occur a single time. The leading ten clones occupy 0.32% of the sample. Material for sequencing was memory CD8+ T cells sorted from blood. The intended sense of this specimen's cell subset or site label: CD45RO+ cells pooled with CCR7-negative TemRA cells. These receptors all stem from a man aged 25 to 40 in good health.

V and J are TRBV19 and TRBJ2-6; no reliable D call. The CDR3 has 14 residues. The germline V gene has CDR1 LNHDA and CDR2 SQIVND (reference sequence). The V and J ends lost 8 bases and 0 bases respectively, with 8 bases between them. The CDR3 loop reads CASSWLSGANVLTF. For the CDR3, the DNA is TGTGCCAGTTCCTGGCTCTCTGGGGCCAACGTCCTGACTTTC.

The J gene is TRBJ2-3, the V gene TRBV29-1; 11 nucleotides agree with TRBD2. V lost 4 bases, J lost 5 bases, and 8 bases stayed unmatched. In germline, CDR1 is SQVTM, CDR2 ANQGSEA. The CDR3 length is 15 residues. CDR3 coding DNA: TGCAGCGTTGGGGGCTCTAGCGGGAGGAAAGATACGCAGTATTTT. Translated, it gives CSVGGSSGRKDTQYF.

This clone was seen once. The chain is built from TRBV2 and TRBJ2-4, with D tentatively TRBD2 (5 bases). Trimming removed 6 bases at V and 10 bases at J, with 13 bases between. The CDR3 spans 12 residues. Germline V lookup: CDR1 SNHLY, CDR2 FYNNEI. CDR3 in amino acids: CASRSGGRIQYF. DNA of the CDR3: TGTGCCAGCAGAAGTGGAGGCAGAATTCAGTACTTC.

The chain is built from TRBV4-1 and TRBJ2-1; the match to TRBD2 covers 7 bases. The germline CDR1 and CDR2 sequences are MGHRA and YSYEKL. The junction had 11 bases not matched to a gene; V was cut back by 4 bases and J by 2 bases. This CDR3 contains 17 residues. The CDR3, as DNA: TGCGCCAGCAGCCTCCGCCCATTACTAGCGCCCTACAATGAGCAGTTCTTC. It codes for CASSLRPLLAPYNEQFF.

The chain employs TRBV18 and TRBJ2-7; tentatively, D is TRBD1 (6 bases). CDR1 is KGHSH, CDR2 LQKENI, per germline. Trimming shortened V by 8 bases and J by 0 bases, and 17 bases separated the two germline ends. CDR3 length: 15 residues. The CDR3 loop is CASASDRTPSYEQYF. CDR3 sequence (DNA): TGTGCCAGCGCCTCAGACAGGACCCCCTCCTACGAGCAGTACTTC.